This TCR beta chain originates from a study of blood T cell repertoires in COVID-19. Study as a whole: Acute and convalescent COVID-19 specimens originated in the United States, Italy and Spain. The cDNA or gDNA used as material had been derived from T cells, B-cell-depleted T cells, or PBMCs.

Original processing methods: Reference gene primer amplification gave estimated nucleated cell counts. Sequenced by immunoSEQ multiplex PCR; TCRdb stores in-frame clones only, minus some. V, J and clone size reflect that table, while D and trimming were determined from the DNA. The repertoire holds roughly 190,000 clones, with approximately 81% as singletons. The CDR3 spans 14 residues. V gave up 6 bases and J gave up 2 bases, with 13 bases separating them. Germline V gene sequence: CDR1 SQVTM, CDR2 ANQGSEA. This clone was observed a handful of times. Sequencing was performed on peripheral blood. The sequence came from a human donor in a cohort sampled during active COVID-19. This sequence joins TRBV29-1 and TRBJ2-2; a weak D match, TRBD2 (5 bases). CDR3 DNA: TGCAGCGTACGAGGGCAGACCAACACCGGGGAGCTGTTTTTT. Translated, it gives CSVRGQTNTGELFF.